This T cell receptor beta chain derives from a study of blood T cell repertoires in COVID-19. Study summary: Whether acute or convalescent, the COVID-19 samples came from the United States, Italy and Spain. PBMCs, B-cell-depleted T cells, or T cells were the source of the cDNA or gDNA that made up the material.

Per germline, CDR1 SNHLY and CDR2 FYNNEI. Trimming took off 6 bases at V and 1 base at J, with 12 bases between the two ends. The CDR3 contains 14 residues. How the authors handled the data: From reference gene primer amplification, estimates of nucleated cell counts were derived. Repertoires were generated with immunoSEQ multiplex PCR, while TCRdb's copy carries only in-frame clones and drops some. V, J and clone size are those of that table, while D and trimming were read from the DNA. The sample lists around 70,000 clones, about nine tenths occurring once. This TCR was sampled from a young man with acute or convalescent COVID-19. Material: peripheral blood. V gene TRBV2 combines with J gene TRBJ1-1, with D possibly being TRBD1 (6 bases). This CDR3 is CASSADRQNTEAFF. In nucleotides, the CDR3 is TGTGCCAGCAGCGCAGACAGGCAGAACACTGAAGCTTTCTTT.